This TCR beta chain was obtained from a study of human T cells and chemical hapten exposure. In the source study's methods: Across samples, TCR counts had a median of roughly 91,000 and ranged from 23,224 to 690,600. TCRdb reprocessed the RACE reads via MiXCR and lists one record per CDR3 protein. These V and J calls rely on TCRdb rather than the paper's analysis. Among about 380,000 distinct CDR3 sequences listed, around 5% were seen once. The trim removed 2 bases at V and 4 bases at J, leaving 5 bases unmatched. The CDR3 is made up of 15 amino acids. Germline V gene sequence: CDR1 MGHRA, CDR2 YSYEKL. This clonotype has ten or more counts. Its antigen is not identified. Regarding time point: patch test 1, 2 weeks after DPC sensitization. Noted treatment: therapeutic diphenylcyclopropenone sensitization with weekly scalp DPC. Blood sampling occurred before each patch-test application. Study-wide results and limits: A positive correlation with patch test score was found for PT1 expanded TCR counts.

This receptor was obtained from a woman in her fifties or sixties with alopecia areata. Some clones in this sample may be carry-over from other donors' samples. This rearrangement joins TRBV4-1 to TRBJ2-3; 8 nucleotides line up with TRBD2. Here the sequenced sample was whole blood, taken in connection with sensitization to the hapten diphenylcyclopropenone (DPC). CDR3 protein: CASSQHGGAPDTQYF. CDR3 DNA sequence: TGCGCCAGCAGCCAACACGGGGGGGCCCCAGATACGCAGTATTTT.